This T cell receptor (beta chain) emerged from a study of shared clonotypes between healthy human individuals. V was pared by 1 base and J by 7 bases, with 14 bases between. CDR1 is MDHEN, CDR2 SYDVKM, per germline. This CDR3 spans 15 amino acids. Researchers sequenced unsorted PBMC DNA using ten immunoSEQ deep assay plates. In the original workflow: As immunoSEQ supplied junction-only sequences (without quality scores), filtering differed. This table comes from immunoSEQ multiplex PCR, and its TCRdb copy is limited to in-frame clones, with some not included. The DNA gave D and trimming, while V, J and clone size come from that table. The data contain fewer than 550,000 clones, 75% to 80% of them singletons.

The TCR originated in a woman between 40 and 55 years old in good health. Some clones in this sample may be carry-over from other donors' samples. The rearrangement links TRBV28 to TRBJ2-1; D is unclear. The sample consisted of PBMCs. Here the CDR3 reads CASSLYLRLWNEQFF. In DNA, the CDR3 is TGTGCCAGCAGTTTATATCTTCGTCTGTGGAATGAGCAGTTCTTC.